This TCR beta chain appears in the sequencing data of a study of blood T cell repertoires in COVID-19. Overall study: From the United States, Italy and Spain came samples of acute and convalescent COVID-19.

Trimming took off 7 bases at V and 0 bases at J, with 17 bases between the two ends. The germline gives CDR1 SQVTM, CDR2 ANQGSEA. CDR3 size: 15 residues. The method was immunoSEQ multiplex PCR; TCRdb's version includes in-frame clones alone and lacks a portion of them. Among some 130,000 clones listed, roughly nine tenths were seen once. The chain combines TRBV29-1 with TRBJ2-3; tentatively, D is TRBD2 (5 bases). Sequenced material: peripheral blood. The receptor's source is a man aged 45-65 years with active COVID-19. CDR3 coding DNA: TGCAGCGGCACACCGGGATCTACTAGCACAGATACGCAGTATTTT. This sequence encodes CSGTPGSTSTDTQYF.